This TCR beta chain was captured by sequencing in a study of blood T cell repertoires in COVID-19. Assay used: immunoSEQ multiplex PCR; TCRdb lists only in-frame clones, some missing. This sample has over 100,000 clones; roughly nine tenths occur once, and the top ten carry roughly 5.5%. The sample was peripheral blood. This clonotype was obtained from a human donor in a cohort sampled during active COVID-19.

The CDR3 DNA follows: TGTGCCAGCAAGGGACAGGGGAGAGAGCAGTACTTC. This encodes CASKGQGREQYF. The chain joins TRBV27 to TRBJ2-7, with 10 bases lining up with TRBD1. The junction had 4 bases not matched to a gene; V was cut back by 7 bases and J by 7 bases. Germline CDR1 reads MNHEY; CDR2 reads SMNVEV (reference sequence). The CDR3 extends over 12 amino acids.